These 14 T cell receptor beta chains were all obtained from the same sample, sequenced in a study of a mutant IDH1 vaccine in newly diagnosed glioma. Time point given: week 35, safety follow-up. It was 300 ug of mutant IDH1 20-mer peptide that made up each vaccine dose, given with topical imiquimod. Their antigens remain unidentified. Sequencing used immunoSEQ multiplex PCR; TCRdb keeps in-frame clones, though not all of them. Found here are tens of thousands of clones, roughly 92% of them singletons; the top ten hold roughly 2.4%. The starting material was PBMCs, obtained from a glioma patient whose treatment included an IDH1 peptide vaccine. Receptors were obtained from a man between 45 and 60 years old with glioma.

This rearrangement joins TRBV9 to TRBJ2-1, with 8 bases identical to TRBD1. Germline trimming cut 0 bases from V and 3 bases from J; bases unmatched to any gene: 2. Germline CDR1 and CDR2: SGDLS and YYNGEE. This CDR3 contains 15 residues. CDR3 residues: CASSVATGGYNEQFF. The CDR3 region has the DNA TGTGCCAGCAGCGTAGCTACAGGGGGCTACAATGAGCAGTTCTTC. Full variable domain (rest looked up from reference TRBV9 and TRBJ2-1): DSGVTQTPKHLITATGQRVTLRCSPRSGDLSVYWYQQSLDQGLQFLIQYYNGEERAKGNILERFSAQQFPDLHSELNLSSLELGDSALYFCASSVATGGYNEQFFGPGTRLTVL.

The chain recombines TRBV29-1 with TRBJ2-7; TRBD1 matches 10 bases. The V gene end was trimmed by 4 bases and the J gene end by 4 bases; junction bases not matched to a gene: 7. The CDR3 length is 14 residues. Germline V gene lookup returns CDR1 SQVTM and CDR2 ANQGSEA. As DNA, the CDR3 is TGCAGCGTTGCCTCCCGGGACAGGGGTTACGAGCAGTACTTC. It codes for CSVASRDRGYEQYF.

The CDR3 is CASSRLAKGNEQFF. CDR3 nucleotides: TGTGCCAGCAGTAGACTTGCCAAGGGTAATGAGCAGTTCTTC. The V gene is TRBV6-5, the J gene TRBJ2-1, with no clear D. Germline lookup yields CDR1 MNHEY and CDR2 SVGAGI. The ends were cut back, 5 bases at V and 7 bases at J, with 15 bases in the middle. The CDR3 extends over 14 amino acids.

The chain links TRBV11-3 to TRBJ2-5; 8 nucleotides line up with TRBD2. The CDR3 length is 18 residues. Germline assignment: CDR1 SGHNT and CDR2 YENEEA. The J segment lost 5 bases and the V segment lost 6 bases, leaving 20 bases of the junction unmatched. CDR3 amino acids: CASRIRGSGAQVGETQYF. The DNA for the CDR3 is TGTGCCAGCAGGATCCGGGGTAGCGGGGCCCAGGTAGGTGAGACCCAGTACTTC.

V gene TRBV28 combines with J gene TRBJ1-3; no firm D call. Germline V gene sequence: CDR1 MDHEN, CDR2 SYDVKM. Trimming took off 5 bases at V and 0 bases at J, with 11 bases between the two ends. The CDR3 runs 15 residues. The CDR3 region has the DNA TGTGCCAGCAGTCAAAGGCCAAGCTCTGGAAACACCATATATTTT. It translates to CASSQRPSSGNTIYF.

The CDR3 spells CASGSSEKLFF. CDR3 in DNA: TGTGCCAGCGGGTCCAGTGAAAAACTGTTTTTT. The chain recombines TRBV7-8 with TRBJ1-4; D unclear. Germline lookup yields CDR1 SGHVS and CDR2 FQNEAQ. Trimming removed 8 bases at V and 7 bases at J, with 8 bases between. The CDR3 loop spans 11 amino acids.

This chain uses TRBV2 with TRBJ1-2; D call uncertain. Germline CDR1 is SNHLY and CDR2 is FYNNEI. Trimming cost V 5 bases and J 3 bases, with 10 bases left between them. The CDR3 is 13 residues long. Here the CDR3 DNA reads TGTGCCAGCAGTCTTCGAAGCCACTATGGCTACACCTTC. Protein product: CASSLRSHYGYTF. Complete variable domain (other parts from reference TRBV2 and TRBJ1-2): EPEVTQTPSHQVTQMGQEVILRCVPISNHLYFYWYRQILGQKVEFLVSFYNNEISEKSEIFDDQFSVERPDGSNFTLKIRSTKLEDSAMYFCASSLRSHYGYTFGSGTRLTVV.

The chain couples TRBV27 to TRBJ2-2, with D possibly being TRBD1 or TRBD2 (6 bases each). The germline gives CDR1 MNHEY, CDR2 SMNVEV (reference sequence). Trimming left V 6 bases short and J 6 bases short, with 11 bases between. This CDR3 region has 13 residues. In DNA, the CDR3 is TGTGCCAGCAGCCCAAGGGGGGCCGGGGAGCTGTTTTTT. Translated, it gives CASSPRGAGELFF.

V is TRBV6-6 and J is TRBJ1-1; 7 bases are shared with TRBD1. The germline V gene has CDR1 MNHNY and CDR2 SVGAGI (reference sequence). CDR3 length: 13 residues. The trim removed 7 bases at V and 4 bases at J, leaving 6 bases unmatched. The CDR3 loop reads CASTPQGPTEAFF. In nucleotides, the CDR3 is TGTGCCAGCACCCCACAGGGGCCCACTGAAGCTTTCTTT.

The chain joins TRBV9 to TRBJ1-2; 9 bases are shared with TRBD1. The junction had 4 bases not matched to a gene; V was cut back by 3 bases and J by 1 base. The length of the CDR3 is 15 residues. Germline assignment: CDR1 SGDLS and CDR2 YYNGEE. The CDR3 reads CASSALDRGNYGYTF. Written as DNA, the CDR3 is TGTGCCAGCAGCGCACTGGACAGGGGTAACTATGGCTACACCTTC.

V gene TRBV2 combines with J gene TRBJ2-2; no definite D call. Germline-derived CDR1 and CDR2 are SNHLY and FYNNEI. This CDR3 has 11 amino acids. The V and J ends lost 6 bases and 9 bases respectively, with 8 bases between them. The CDR3 reads CASRITRELFF. The CDR3 DNA reads TGTGCCAGCAGGATAACCCGGGAGCTGTTTTTT. The variable domain in full, with the rest retrieved from reference TRBV2 and TRBJ2-2, is EPEVTQTPSHQVTQMGQEVILRCVPISNHLYFYWYRQILGQKVEFLVSFYNNEISEKSEIFDDQFSVERPDGSNFTLKIRSTKLEDSAMYFCASRITRELFFGEGSRLTVL.

A note on this clone: Sequence at one end of the junction differs from germline and may be a read error. The rearrangement uses TRBV7-7 and TRBJ2-1; TRBD2 aligns across 8 bases. The CDR3 runs 14 residues. The V gene's germline CDR1 is SSHAT and CDR2 FNYEAQ (reference sequence). The CDR3 sequence: CASSLGLADNEQFF. In nucleotides, the CDR3 is TGTGCTAGCAGCTTAGGACTAGCCGACAATGAGCAGTTCTTC.

The chain recombines TRBV7-9 with TRBJ1-3; D is undetermined. The V end was cut by 0 bases, the J end by 1 base, with 7 bases between. The length of the CDR3 is 15 residues. Germline CDR1 and CDR2: SEHNR and FQNEAQ (reference sequence). The CDR3 spells CASSLARESGNTIYF. The DNA for the CDR3 is TGTGCCAGCAGCTTAGCGCGGGAATCTGGAAACACCATATATTTT.

This clone has just a few counts. The J gene is TRBJ2-7, the V gene TRBV5-1; D is perhaps TRBD2 (6 bases). The CDR3 covers 15 residues. Deletions cut 0 bases from V and 0 bases from J, with 10 bases between. Germline V gene lookup returns CDR1 SGHRS and CDR2 YFSETQ. DNA for the CDR3: TGCGCCAGCAGCTTGGTACCGGGGGTCTCCTACGAGCAGTACTTC. It specifies CASSLVPGVSYEQYF.